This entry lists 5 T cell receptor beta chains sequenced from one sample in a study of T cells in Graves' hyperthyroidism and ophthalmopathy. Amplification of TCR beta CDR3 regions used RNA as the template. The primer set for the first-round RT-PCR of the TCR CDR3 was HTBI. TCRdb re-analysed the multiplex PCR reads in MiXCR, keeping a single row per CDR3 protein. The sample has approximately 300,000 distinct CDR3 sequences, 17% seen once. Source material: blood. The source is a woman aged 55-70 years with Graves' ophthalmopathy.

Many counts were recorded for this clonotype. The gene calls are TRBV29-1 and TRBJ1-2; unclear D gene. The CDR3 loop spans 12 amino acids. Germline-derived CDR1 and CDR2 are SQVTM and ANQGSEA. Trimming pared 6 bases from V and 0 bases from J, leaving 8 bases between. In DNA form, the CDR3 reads TGCAGCGTATCAGGTCCTAACTATGGCTACACCTTC. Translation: CSVSGPNYGYTF.

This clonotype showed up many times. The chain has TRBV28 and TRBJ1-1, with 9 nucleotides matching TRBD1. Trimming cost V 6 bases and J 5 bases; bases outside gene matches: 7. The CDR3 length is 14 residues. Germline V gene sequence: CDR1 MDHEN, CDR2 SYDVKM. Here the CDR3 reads CASSATGGRTEAFF. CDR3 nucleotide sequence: TGTGCCAGCAGCGCTACAGGGGGCAGGACTGAAGCTTTCTTT. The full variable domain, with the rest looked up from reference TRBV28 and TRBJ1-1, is DVKVTQSSRYLVKRTGEKVFLECVQDMDHENMFWYRQDPGLGLRLIYFSYDVKMKEKGDIPEGYSVSREKKERFSLILESASTNQTSMYLCASSATGGRTEAFFGQGTRLTVV.

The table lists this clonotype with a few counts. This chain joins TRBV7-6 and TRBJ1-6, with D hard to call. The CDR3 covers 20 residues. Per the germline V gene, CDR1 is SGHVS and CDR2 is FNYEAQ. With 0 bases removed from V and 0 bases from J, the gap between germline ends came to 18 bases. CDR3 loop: CASSLAPGSTRSSYNSPLHF. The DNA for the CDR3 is TGTGCCAGCAGCTTAGCCCCTGGGTCGACGCGGAGCTCCTATAATTCACCCCTCCACTTT.

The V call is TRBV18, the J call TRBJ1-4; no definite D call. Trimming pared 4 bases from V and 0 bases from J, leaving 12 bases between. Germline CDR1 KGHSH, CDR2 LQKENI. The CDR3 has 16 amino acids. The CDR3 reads CASSRARGATNEKLFF. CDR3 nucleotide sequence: TGTGCCAGCTCACGGGCCCGTGGGGCAACTAATGAAAAACTGTTTTTT.

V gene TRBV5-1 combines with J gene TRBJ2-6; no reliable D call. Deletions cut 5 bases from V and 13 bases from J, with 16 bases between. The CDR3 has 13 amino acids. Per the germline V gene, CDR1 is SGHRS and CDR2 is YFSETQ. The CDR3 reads CASRSPPNYVLTF. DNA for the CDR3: TGCGCCAGCAGGTCCCCGCCGAACTATGTCCTGACTTTC.